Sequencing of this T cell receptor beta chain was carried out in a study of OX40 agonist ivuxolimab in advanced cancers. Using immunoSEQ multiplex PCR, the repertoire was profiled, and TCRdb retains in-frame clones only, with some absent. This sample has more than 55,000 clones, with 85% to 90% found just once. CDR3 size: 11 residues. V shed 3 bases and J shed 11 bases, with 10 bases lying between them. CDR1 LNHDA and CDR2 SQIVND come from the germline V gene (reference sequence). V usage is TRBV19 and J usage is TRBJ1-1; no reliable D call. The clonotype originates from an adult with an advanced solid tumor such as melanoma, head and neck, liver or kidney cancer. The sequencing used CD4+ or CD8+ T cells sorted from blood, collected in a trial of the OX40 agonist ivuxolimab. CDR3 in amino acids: CASSMGPSAFF. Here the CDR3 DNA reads TGTGCCAGTAGTATGGGTCCTTCGGCTTTCTTT.